These 20 T cell receptor beta chains were all obtained from the same sample, sequenced in a study of beta chain features in type 1 diabetes. Study-wide findings and caveats: Significant though moderate, a shortening of TCRB CDR3s appeared in all four CD4+ subsets of Type 1 diabetes patients.

Isolated RNA was reverse transcribed in full, so expressed TCRB transcripts were sequenced. TCRdb's copy holds only in-frame clones and misses some; the assay was immunoSEQ multiplex PCR. The data contain about 120,000 clones, about a sixth of them singletons. Antigen specificity for these receptors is unknown. Sequencing was carried out using central memory CD4+ T cells from blood. All receptors derive from a man aged 30 to 39 with type 1 diabetes.

Only a few counts were recorded for this clone. The chain recombines TRBV2 with TRBJ2-6; D gene unclear. The CDR3 has 15 residues. V was pared by 3 bases and J by 4 bases, with 10 bases between. Germline V lookup: CDR1 SNHLY, CDR2 FYNNEI. The CDR3 loop reads CASSEDGSGANVLTF. CDR3 DNA sequence: TGTGCCAGCAGTGAGGACGGGTCCGGGGCCAACGTCCTGACTTTC.

This clone was seen a handful of times. In DNA form, the CDR3 reads TGTGCCAGCGTCGTCATGGGTTACTTATTAGCCAAAAACATTCAGTACTTC. Residues: CASVVMGYLLAKNIQYF. V gene TRBV21-1 combines with J gene TRBJ2-4. TRBV21-1 is marked as a pseudogene. The CDR3 runs to 17 residues.

This clone has only a few counts. This sample includes further DNA sequences coding for the same CDR3. J is TRBJ2-5 and V is TRBV18; tentatively, D is TRBD2 (5 bases). V shed 6 bases and J shed 4 bases, with 12 bases lying between them. This CDR3 is built from 13 residues. Looked up from germline, CDR1 is KGHSH and CDR2 is LQKENI. CDR3 region: CASSPRGSETQYF. In DNA, the CDR3 is TGTGCCAGCTCCCCTCGGGGTTCAGAGACCCAGTACTTC. Together with reference TRBV18 and TRBJ2-5, the CDR3 gives the full variable domain: NAGVMQNPRHLVRRRGQEARLRCSPMKGHSHVYWYRQLPEEGLKFMVYLQKENIIDESGMPKERFSAEFPKEGPSILRIQQVVRGDSAAYFCASSPRGSETQYFGPGTRLLVL.

Comment on this clone: The identical CDR3 is also encoded by other nucleotide sequences in the sample. The chain couples TRBV30 to TRBJ1-2, with D unclear. The germline CDR1 and CDR2 sequences are GTSNPN and SVGIG (reference sequence). The length of the CDR3 is 11 residues. Trimming removed 2 bases from V and 4 bases from J, with 5 bases in between. CDR3 in amino acids: CAWSNGYGYTF. The DNA for the CDR3 is TGTGCCTGGAGTAATGGCTATGGCTACACCTTC.

This chain links TRBV7-2 with TRBJ2-4, with D perhaps assigned TRBD1 or TRBD2 (5 bases each). The germline CDR1 and CDR2 sequences are SGHTA and FQGNSA. The CDR3 has 14 residues. V lost 5 bases to trimming and J lost 8 bases, with 16 bases between them. The DNA for the CDR3 is TGTGCCAGCAGCCTCGGCCCTGGGGGAGACATTCAGTACTTC. Translation: CASSLGPGGDIQYF.

The chain joins TRBV4-1 to TRBJ1-5, with D uncertain. Between the trimmed V and J ends, which lost 1 base and 5 bases, there was a span of 6 bases. The germline V gene encodes CDR1 MGHRA and CDR2 YSYEKL. The CDR3 covers 13 residues. CDR3 loop: CASSQAGDQPQHF. As DNA, the CDR3 is TGCGCCAGCAGCCAAGCTGGGGATCAGCCCCAGCATTTT.

The chain is built from TRBV7-2 and TRBJ2-3; D is unresolved. Germline CDR1 and CDR2: SGHTA and FQGNSA. V lost 8 bases and J lost 2, with 17 bases in between. CDR3 length: 15 amino acids. The CDR3, as DNA: TGTGCCAGCGCCCGGGCCTCAACGAACACAGATACGCAGTATTTT. Amino acids: CASARASTNTDTQYF.

V and J are TRBV10-2 and TRBJ1-2, with TRBD1 matching over 9 bases. Germline CDR1 and CDR2: WSHSY and SAAADI. The trim removed 0 bases at V and 4 bases at J, leaving 0 bases unmatched. This CDR3 has 14 residues. As DNA, the CDR3 is TGCGCCAGCAGTGAGTCGGGACAGGGCTATGGCTACACCTTC. Protein product: CASSESGQGYGYTF.

The chain recombines TRBV29-1 with TRBJ1-1; no clear D gene. CDR3 size: 12 residues. Trimming removed 7 bases from V and 1 base from J, with 10 bases in between. CDR1 SQVTM and CDR2 ANQGSEA come from the germline V gene. The CDR3 DNA is TGCAGCGCTGCTTGGAGGAACACTGAAGCTTTCTTT. Translated, it gives CSAAWRNTEAFF.

This clone showed up just a few times. The chain couples TRBV9 to TRBJ2-6, with TRBD1 identical over 8 bases. The CDR3 has 18 residues. With V trimmed by 3 bases and J by 0 bases, 8 bases remained unmatched. Germline loops: CDR1 SGDLS, CDR2 YYNGEE. CDR3 residues: CASSAYGTGTSGANVLTF. The CDR3 coding sequence is TGTGCCAGCAGCGCCTACGGGACAGGTACCTCTGGGGCCAACGTCCTGACTTTC.

V usage is TRBV7-2 and J usage is TRBJ2-6; D remains unclear. Germline V CDR1 and CDR2: SGHTA, FQGNSA. The CDR3 sequence is 16 residues long. Trimming removed 7 bases from V and 0 bases from J, with 13 bases in between. The CDR3 here is CASKRQSTSGANVLTF. The CDR3 nucleotides are TGTGCCAGCAAAAGACAATCTACCTCTGGGGCCAACGTCCTGACTTTC.

This clone was found a few times. Here the CDR3 reads CASSYMRLAGTNEQFF. Written as DNA, the CDR3 is TGTGCCAGCAGTTACATGAGACTAGCGGGGACCAATGAGCAGTTCTTC. The chain carries TRBV6-5 and TRBJ2-1; 11 bases agree with TRBD2. This CDR3 spans 16 amino acids. From germline, CDR1 is MNHEY and CDR2 SVGAGI. After removal of 2 bases from V and 6 bases from J, the junction contained 6 bases not matched to a gene.

This clone was seen more than once but under ten times. The chain has TRBV9 and TRBJ2-4; D unclear. Germline V gives CDR1 SGDLS, CDR2 YYNGEE. V lost 5 bases and J 0 bases, leaving 9 bases between the germline ends. The CDR3 has 14 residues. The CDR3 sequence is CASRGLLAKNIQYF. The CDR3, as DNA: TGTGCCAGCAGAGGTCTCTTAGCCAAAAACATTCAGTACTTC. The full variable domain, in which reference TRBV9 and TRBJ2-4 provide the parts outside the CDR3, is DSGVTQTPKHLITATGQRVTLRCSPRSGDLSVYWYQQSLDQGLQFLIQYYNGEERAKGNILERFSAQQFPDLHSELNLSSLELGDSALYFCASRGLLAKNIQYFGAGTRLSVL.

This chain connects TRBV4-3 to TRBJ1-2; D possibly corresponds to TRBD1 (5 bases). The V gene lost 3 bases and the J gene lost 4 bases, with 12 bases spanning the gap. This CDR3 spans 14 amino acids. Germline CDR1 LGHNA, CDR2 YSLEER. CDR3 residues: CASSHIRDGYGYTF. CDR3 nucleotides: TGCGCCAGCAGCCATATCCGGGACGGCTATGGCTACACCTTC.

This clone was counted between two and nine times. This likely traces to a read error, being one base from a far larger clone. The V gene is TRBV28, the J gene TRBJ2-1, with 10 positions matching TRBD2. The CDR3 sequence is 15 residues long. Germline V CDR1 and CDR2: MDHEN, SYDVKM. Germline trimming cut 7 bases from V and 2 bases from J; bases unmatched to any gene: 5. The CDR3 coding sequence is TGTGCCAGCACCTTAGCGGGGGGCCCCTACAATGAGCAGTTCTTC. Its protein is CASTLAGGPYNEQFF.

The V and J genes are TRBV5-4 and TRBJ2-3, with D tentatively TRBD2 (6 bases). Trimming removed 3 bases from V and 2 bases from J, with 16 bases in between. CDR1 is SGHNT and CDR2 is YYREEE in the germline V gene (reference sequence). The CDR3 totals 16 residues. The DNA for the CDR3 is TGTGCCAGCAGCTCCTTAAACGGGGGAGTCACAGATACGCAGTATTTT. Translation gives CASSSLNGGVTDTQYF.

This clone was detected a few times. V is TRBV7-2 and J is TRBJ2-7; tentatively, D is TRBD1 (5 bases). Trimming cost V 1 base and J 1 base, with 17 bases left between them. The CDR3 is 17 amino acids. Germline CDR1 reads SGHTA; CDR2 reads FQGNSA. The CDR3 loop reads CASSLVRLVGASYEQYF. Here the CDR3 DNA reads TGTGCCAGCAGCTTAGTGAGATTGGTTGGGGCATCCTACGAGCAGTACTTC.

This clone was recorded at least ten times. The V and J genes are TRBV5-1 and TRBJ2-7, with a possible D match to TRBD1 (6 bases). The CDR3 runs 14 residues. Germline CDR1 is SGHRS and CDR2 is YFSETQ. Trimming left V 1 base short and J 0 bases short, with 8 bases between. CDR3 DNA: TGCGCCAGCAGCTTGACAGGGCCCTCCTACGAGCAGTACTTC. As protein: CASSLTGPSYEQYF.

The chain has TRBV2 and TRBJ2-1; tentatively, D is TRBD1 (5 bases). The CDR3 is made up of 10 amino acids. V lost 4 bases and J lost 12, with 7 bases in between. Germline assignment: CDR1 SNHLY and CDR2 FYNNEI. In DNA form, the CDR3 reads TGTGCCAGCAGTGTCCAGGGGCAGTTCTTC. Amino acids: CASSVQGQFF.

In its sample, this clone was seen a few times. The chain joins TRBV28 to TRBJ2-5, with D possibly being TRBD1 or TRBD2 (5 bases each). V lost 2 bases and J 3 bases, leaving 7 bases between the germline ends. In germline, CDR1 is MDHEN, CDR2 SYDVKM. The CDR3 runs 13 residues. The CDR3, as DNA: TGTGCCAGCAGTTTAGGGGGTAAAGAGACCCAGTACTTC. This encodes CASSLGGKETQYF.